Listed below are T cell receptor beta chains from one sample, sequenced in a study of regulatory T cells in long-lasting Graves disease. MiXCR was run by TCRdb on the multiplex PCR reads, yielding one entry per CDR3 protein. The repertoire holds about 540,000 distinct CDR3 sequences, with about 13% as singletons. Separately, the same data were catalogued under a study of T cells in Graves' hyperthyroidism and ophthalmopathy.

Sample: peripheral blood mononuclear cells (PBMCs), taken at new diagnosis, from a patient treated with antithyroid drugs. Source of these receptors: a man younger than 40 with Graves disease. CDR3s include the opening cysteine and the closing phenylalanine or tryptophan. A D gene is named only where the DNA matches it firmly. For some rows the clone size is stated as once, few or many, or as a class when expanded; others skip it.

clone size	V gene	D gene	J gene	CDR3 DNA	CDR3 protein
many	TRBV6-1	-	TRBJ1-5	TGTGCCAGCCGCGAGGGGGGAGCCCTTCAGAGTCAGCCCCAGCATTTT	CASREGGALQSQPQHF
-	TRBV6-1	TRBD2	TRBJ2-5	TGTGCCAGCAGTCCATCTACTAGCGGGAGGGAGACCCAGTACTTC	CASSPSTSGRETQYF
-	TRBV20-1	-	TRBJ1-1	TGCAGTGCTAGGTCGGTAAGCCCTGAAGCTTTCTTT	CSARSVSPEAFF
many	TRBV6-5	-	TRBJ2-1	TGTGCCAGCAGTTACTCAGACTGGACCGCTAGCTCCTACAATGAGCAGTTCTTC	CASSYSDWTASSYNEQFF
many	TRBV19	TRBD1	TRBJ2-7	TGTGCCAGTAATGAACCGGGACAGGGGTTCTACGAGCAGTACTTC	CASNEPGQGFYEQYF
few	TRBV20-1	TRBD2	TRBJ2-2	TGCAGTGCCGCCCTCGTCGTAACTAGCGGGAAACTAAACACCGGGGAGCTGTTTTTT	CSAALVVTSGKLNTGELFF
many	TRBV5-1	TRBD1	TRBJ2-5	TGCGCCAGCAGCCTTCAGACAGGGGGAGGTGAGACCCAGTACTTC	CASSLQTGGGETQYF
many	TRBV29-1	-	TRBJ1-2	TGCAGCGTTGGGGGGGGCTCGTGGTATGGCTACACCTTC	CSVGGGSWYGYTF
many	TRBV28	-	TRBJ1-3	TGTGCCAGCAGCTATAGCGGGGGACGAAACTCTGGAAACACCATATATTTT	CASSYSGGRNSGNTIYF
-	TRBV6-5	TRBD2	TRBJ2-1	TGTGCCAGCAGTTACTCTAGCGGGCTCTACAATGAGCAGTTCTTC	CASSYSSGLYNEQFF
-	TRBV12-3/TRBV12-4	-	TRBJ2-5	TGTGCCAGCAATCCCAGGAGGCAAGAGACCCAGTACTTC	CASNPRRQETQYF
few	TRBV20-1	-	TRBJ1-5	TGCAGTGCCGGAGGGGGGCACAATCAGCCCCAGCATTTT	CSAGGGHNQPQHF
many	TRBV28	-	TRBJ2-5	TGTGCCAGCAGTTTAACAGGGAGAGAGACCCAGTACTTC	CASSLTGRETQYF
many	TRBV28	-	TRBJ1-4	TGTGCCAGCACACTTCAAAGCAGGGCTCCAAGGGAAAAACTGTTTTTT	CASTLQSRAPREKLFF
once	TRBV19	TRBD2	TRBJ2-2	TGTGCCAGTAGAATAGCGGGAGACACCGGGGAGCTGTTTTTT	CASRIAGDTGELFF
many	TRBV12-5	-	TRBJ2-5	TGTGCTAGTGGTTTGTGGACTCCACAAGAGACCCAGTACTTC	CASGLWTPQETQYF
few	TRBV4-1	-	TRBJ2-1	TGCGCCAGCAGCCATTCCCTAGCGCAAGATGAGCAGTTCTTC	CASSHSLAQDEQFF
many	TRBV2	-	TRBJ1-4	TGTGCCAGCAGCGGGACGTTGGGGACTAATGAAAAACTGTTTTTT	CASSGTLGTNEKLFF
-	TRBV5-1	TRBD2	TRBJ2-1	TGCGCCAGCAGCTTGGATACGGGAGGTGCCTACAATGAGCAGTTCTTC	CASSLDTGGAYNEQFF
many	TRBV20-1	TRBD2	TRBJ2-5	TGCAGTGCTAGAGATCAAGGGAGGGGAACCCAGTACTTC	CSARDQGRGTQYF
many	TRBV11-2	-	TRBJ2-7	TGTGCCAGCAGCCCTTCGGGGCGCAAGTCCTACGAGCAGTACTTC	CASSPSGRKSYEQYF
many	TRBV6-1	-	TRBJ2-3	TGTGCCAGCAGTGCAGCCTCAGATACGCAGTATTTT	CASSAASDTQYF
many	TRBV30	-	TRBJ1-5	TGTGCCTGGAGTGTACTGGGGGCGGTTCAGCCCCAGCATTTT	CAWSVLGAVQPQHF
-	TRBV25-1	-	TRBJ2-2	TGTGCCAGCAGTCTCCCGGGAAGCGCCGGGGAGCTGTTTTTT	CASSLPGSAGELFF
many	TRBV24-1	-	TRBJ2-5	TGTGCCACCAGTGTGTCACAGGGAGGGACCCAGTACTTC	CATSVSQGGTQYF
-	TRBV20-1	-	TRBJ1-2	TGCAGTGCTGGCTTTGTCGAAGGGGCGGGCTACACCTTC	CSAGFVEGAGYTF
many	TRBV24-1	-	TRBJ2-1	TGTGCCACCAGTGATTGGACAGCCTACAATGAGCAGTTCTTC	CATSDWTAYNEQFF
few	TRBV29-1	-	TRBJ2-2	TGCAGCGTTCCGATCACCGGGGAGCTGTTTTTT	CSVPITGELFF
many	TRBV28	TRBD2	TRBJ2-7	TGTGCCAGCAGACTCGGGACTAGCGGGACCTACGAGCAGTACTTC	CASRLGTSGTYEQYF
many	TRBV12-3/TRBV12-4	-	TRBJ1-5	TGTGCCAGCAGTTTTTCGCACCCCAATCAGCCCCAGCATTTT	CASSFSHPNQPQHF
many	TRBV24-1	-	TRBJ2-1	TGTGCCACCAGCGCGGCGGGACGGAATGAGCAGTTCTTC	CATSAAGRNEQFF
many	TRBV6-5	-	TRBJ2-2	TGTGCCAGCAGTTGGTTCGGATCCGGGGAGCTGTTTTTT	CASSWFGSGELFF
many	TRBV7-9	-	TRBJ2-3	TGTGCCAGCAGCTTAGTGAGGGCCTCCACAGATACGCAGTATTTT	CASSLVRASTDTQYF
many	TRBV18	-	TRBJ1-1	TGTGCCAGCTCACCGAGTCTGGGACCGATTAACACTGAAGCTTTCTTT	CASSPSLGPINTEAFF
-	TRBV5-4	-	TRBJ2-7	TGTGCCAGCAGCTCTAAGACTAGTATCAACCACGAGCAGTACTTC	CASSSKTSINHEQYF
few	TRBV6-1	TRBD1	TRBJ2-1	TGTGCCAGCGGCCGGGACAGGGGTACATATGAGCAGTTCTTC	CASGRDRGTYEQFF
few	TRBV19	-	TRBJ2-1	TGTGCCAGCACTCCCAATGAGCAGTTCTTC	CASTPNEQFF
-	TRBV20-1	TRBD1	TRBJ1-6	TGCAGTGCTAGAGGAGGCCCGGACAGGGAAAATTCACCCCTCCACTTT	CSARGGPDRENSPLHF
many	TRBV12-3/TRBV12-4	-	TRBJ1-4	TGTGCCAGCAGTTTGGGGGCAAGGTCTGAAAAACTGTTTTTT	CASSLGARSEKLFF
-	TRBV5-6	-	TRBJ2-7	TGTGCCAGCAGCTTGGAGGACGGTACCTACGAGCAGTACTTC	CASSLEDGTYEQYF
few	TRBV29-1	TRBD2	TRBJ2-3	TGCAGCGTTATGGGAGGGCCCGTAGATACGCAGTATTTT	CSVMGGPVDTQYF
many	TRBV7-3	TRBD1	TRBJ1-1	TGTGCCAGCAGCTCGCAGGGGGCCCATGTAGGCCGACGGAACACTGAAGCTTTCTTT	CASSSQGAHVGRRNTEAFF
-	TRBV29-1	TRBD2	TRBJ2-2	TGCATCAGGCCGGCGGGAGGTTCTATGGCCGGGGAGCTGTTTTTT	CIRPAGGSMAGELFF
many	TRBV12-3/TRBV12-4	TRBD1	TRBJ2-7	TGTGCCAGCAGTCACACCGGGACAGGGGGCTCCGAGCAGTACTTC	CASSHTGTGGSEQYF
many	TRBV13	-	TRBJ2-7	TGTGCCAGCAGCCGGGCCCAAGTTGCCTACGAGCAGTACTTC	CASSRAQVAYEQYF